Listed below are T cell receptor beta chains from one sample, sequenced in a study of identical twins. Using its own MiXCR run on the 5' RACE reads, TCRdb lists one record per CDR3 protein. The table has 400,000 to 650,000 distinct CDR3 sequences, approximately 22% seen once. In addition, the sample was reused for a study of T cells expressing NK-cell markers.

The sequenced material came from CD4+ T cells sorted from blood. The receptors come from a woman between 18 and 29 years old in good health. The CDR3 runs from the conserved cysteine through the conserved F or W. The order of the fields is V gene, D gene, clone size, J gene, CDR3 protein, CDR3 DNA. D genes are given only for firm matches. A row's size may be missing; if present it is once, few, many or a size class.

V: TRBV6-2/TRBV6-3; D: TRBD1; size: few; J: TRBJ2-7; CDR3: CASRGTGSLEQYF; DNA: TGTGCCAGCAGGGGGACAGGGTCCCTCGAGCAGTACTTC
V: TRBV3-1; D: NA; size: NA; J: TRBJ1-1; CDR3: CATCSGTDKYTEAFF; DNA: TGTGCCACCTGCTCCGGGACGGACAAGTACACTGAAGCTTTCTTT
V: TRBV7-8; D: TRBD1; size: NA; J: TRBJ1-4; CDR3: CASSSRTGNEKLFF; DNA: TGTGCCAGCAGCTCGCGGACAGGGAATGAAAAACTGTTTTTT
V: TRBV20-1; D: TRBD2; size: NA; J: TRBJ2-3; CDR3: CSAAGGAGGGDTQYF; DNA: TGCAGTGCTGCAGGAGGGGCGGGAGGTGGAGATACGCAGTATTTT
V: TRBV20-1; D: NA; size: few; J: TRBJ2-1; CDR3: CSAPFHNEQFF; DNA: TGCAGTGCCCCCTTTCACAATGAGCAGTTCTTC
V: TRBV6-1; D: TRBD2; size: NA; J: TRBJ2-5; CDR3: CASTSRGLAGGETQYF; DNA: TGTGCCAGCACTAGCCGGGGACTAGCGGGAGGAGAGACCCAGTACTTC
V: TRBV5-1; D: TRBD1; size: NA; J: TRBJ1-2; CDR3: CASSARRDRIYGYTF; DNA: TGCGCCAGCAGCGCGCGAAGGGACAGGATCTATGGCTACACCTTC
V: TRBV10-3; D: NA; size: many; J: TRBJ2-3; CDR3: CAISRQTVSSTDTQYF; DNA: TGTGCCATCAGCCGGCAGACTGTATCTAGCACAGATACGCAGTATTTT
V: TRBV5-1; D: NA; size: NA; J: TRBJ1-5; CDR3: CASRLHPRLNQPQHF; DNA: TGCGCCAGCCGCCTCCACCCAAGGCTCAATCAGCCCCAGCATTTT
V: TRBV6-1; D: NA; size: NA; J: TRBJ2-3; CDR3: CASGPRPLRFSDTQYF; DNA: TGTGCCAGCGGGCCTCGACCCCTGCGGTTCTCAGATACGCAGTATTTT
V: TRBV12-3/TRBV12-4; D: TRBD2; size: NA; J: TRBJ2-7; CDR3: CASSPGGAGGTEQYF; DNA: TGTGCCAGCAGTCCCGGGGGAGCGGGAGGAACCGAGCAGTACTTC
V: TRBV7-8; D: NA; size: many; J: TRBJ2-1; CDR3: CASRGRDNEQFF; DNA: TGTGCCAGCAGGGGACGGGACAATGAGCAGTTCTTC
V: TRBV20-1; D: NA; size: NA; J: TRBJ2-3; CDR3: CSARHRERADTQYF; DNA: TGCAGTGCTAGACACCGGGAGCGGGCAGATACGCAGTATTTT
V: TRBV12-3/TRBV12-4; D: NA; size: few; J: TRBJ1-5; CDR3: CASSLKLGNQPQHF; DNA: TGTGCCAGCAGTTTAAAGTTAGGAAATCAGCCCCAGCATTTT
V: TRBV30; D: TRBD1; size: once; J: TRBJ2-3; CDR3: CAWSRGQGPSDTQYF; DNA: TGTGCCTGGAGTCGAGGACAGGGGCCCTCAGATACGCAGTATTTT
V: TRBV12-3/TRBV12-4; D: NA; size: few; J: TRBJ1-1; CDR3: CASSFQNRARAFF; DNA: TGTGCCAGCAGTTTCCAAAACAGGGCAAGAGCTTTCTTT
V: TRBV4-2; D: NA; size: NA; J: TRBJ1-1; CDR3: CASSHRLGDTEAFF; DNA: TGTGCCAGCAGCCACCGCCTAGGGGATACTGAAGCTTTCTTT
V: TRBV6-2/TRBV6-3; D: NA; size: NA; J: TRBJ2-2; CDR3: CASSYGTATGELFF; DNA: TGTGCCAGCAGTTACGGGACCGCCACCGGGGAGCTGTTTTTT
V: TRBV5-5; D: NA; size: NA; J: TRBJ2-7; CDR3: CASSLQGQNYEQYF; DNA: TGTGCCAGCAGCTTGCAGGGCCAAAACTACGAGCAGTACTTC
V: TRBV20-1; D: TRBD1; size: few; J: TRBJ2-1; CDR3: CSAITGVMINEQFF; DNA: TGCAGTGCTATAACAGGGGTGATGATCAATGAGCAGTTCTTC
V: TRBV5-8; D: NA; size: NA; J: TRBJ2-5; CDR3: CASKLDRGETQYF; DNA: TGTGCCAGCAAACTAGATCGGGGGGAGACCCAGTACTTC
V: TRBV20-1; D: NA; size: few; J: TRBJ2-5; CDR3: CSARARGTLQETQYF; DNA: TGCAGTGCTAGAGCGCGGGGAACCCTACAAGAGACCCAGTACTTC
V: TRBV15; D: NA; size: NA; J: TRBJ2-7; CDR3: CATSRDFGYEQYF; DNA: TGTGCCACCAGCAGAGATTTTGGCTACGAGCAGTACTTC
V: TRBV20-1; D: NA; size: NA; J: TRBJ2-5; CDR3: CSATRVQETQYF; DNA: TGCAGTGCTACTAGGGTTCAAGAGACCCAGTACTTC
V: TRBV11-2; D: TRBD1; size: few; J: TRBJ2-2; CDR3: CASSAGQGLSNTGELFF; DNA: TGTGCCAGCAGCGCGGGACAGGGGCTCTCAAACACCGGGGAGCTGTTTTTT
V: TRBV4-1; D: NA; size: few; J: TRBJ2-5; CDR3: CASSQARPGVETQYF; DNA: TGCGCCAGCAGCCAAGCCCGGCCGGGGGTGGAGACCCAGTACTTC
V: TRBV4-3; D: TRBD1; size: NA; J: TRBJ2-7; CDR3: CASSQGTGTALPEQYF; DNA: TGCGCCAGCAGCCAGGGCACCGGGACAGCGCTCCCCGAGCAGTACTTC
V: TRBV7-8; D: TRBD1; size: many; J: TRBJ2-6; CDR3: CASSNRHSGGSGANVLTF; DNA: TGTGCCAGCAGCAACCGACACTCAGGGGGCTCTGGGGCCAACGTCCTGACTTTC
V: TRBV7-9; D: NA; size: NA; J: TRBJ2-1; CDR3: CASSPPDYMAYNEQFF; DNA: TGTGCCAGCAGCCCACCCGACTATATGGCCTACAATGAGCAGTTCTTC
V: TRBV7-9; D: NA; size: few; J: TRBJ2-2; CDR3: CASSTTSSERPGELFF; DNA: TGTGCCAGCAGCACTACTAGCTCGGAGAGGCCCGGGGAGCTGTTTTTT
V: TRBV15; D: TRBD1; size: few; J: TRBJ2-1; CDR3: CATRQGTGNEQFF; DNA: TGTGCCACGCGACAGGGGACGGGGAATGAGCAGTTCTTC
V: TRBV7-2; D: NA; size: NA; J: TRBJ2-2; CDR3: CASRPDSGTGELFF; DNA: TGTGCCAGCAGGCCCGACTCGGGCACCGGGGAGCTGTTTTTT
V: TRBV28; D: NA; size: NA; J: TRBJ2-7; CDR3: CASRYGTESYEQYF; DNA: TGTGCCAGCAGGTACGGGACGGAGAGCTACGAGCAGTACTTC
V: TRBV29-1; D: NA; size: NA; J: TRBJ2-2; CDR3: CSVVEDRNTGELFF; DNA: TGCAGCGTTGTGGAGGACAGAAACACCGGGGAGCTGTTTTTT
V: TRBV6-1; D: NA; size: many; J: TRBJ2-7; CDR3: CASTPKGLSYEQYF; DNA: TGTGCCAGCACGCCAAAGGGTCTATCCTACGAGCAGTACTTC
V: TRBV20-1; D: NA; size: NA; J: TRBJ2-2; CDR3: CSASLSAGELFF; DNA: TGCAGTGCTAGCCTAAGCGCCGGGGAGCTGTTTTTT
V: TRBV4-3; D: NA; size: many; J: TRBJ1-2; CDR3: CASSRTDGGEYGYTF; DNA: TGCGCCAGCAGCCGAACCGACGGAGGGGAGTATGGCTACACCTTC
V: TRBV20-1; D: TRBD2; size: few; J: TRBJ2-1; CDR3: CSADPSGGRLYNEQFF; DNA: TGCAGTGCTGACCCTAGCGGGGGGCGCCTCTACAATGAGCAGTTCTTC
V: TRBV3-1; D: NA; size: few; J: TRBJ1-1; CDR3: CASSQEGGGGGTEAFF; DNA: TGTGCCAGCAGCCAAGAAGGAGGTGGAGGGGGCACTGAAGCTTTCTTT
V: TRBV12-5; D: TRBD2; size: NA; J: TRBJ2-3; CDR3: CASGPGGSTDTQYF; DNA: TGTGCTAGTGGACCGGGGGGGAGCACAGATACGCAGTATTTT
V: TRBV12-3/TRBV12-4; D: NA; size: few; J: TRBJ2-1; CDR3: CASSRLGYEQFF; DNA: TGTGCCAGCAGCAGACTAGGGTATGAGCAGTTCTTC
V: TRBV9; D: TRBD2; size: few; J: TRBJ2-2; CDR3: CASSVGFSGRDDKGELFF; DNA: TGTGCCAGCAGCGTAGGGTTTAGCGGGAGAGATGACAAGGGGGAGCTGTTTTTT